The T cell receptor beta chain under discussion was sequenced for a study of control samples from healthy donors and cancer patients. J was trimmed by 3 bases and V by 7 bases; bases with no gene match: 8. Germline CDR1 and CDR2: LNHDA and SQIVND (reference sequence). The CDR3 has 14 amino acids. This table comes from immunoSEQ multiplex PCR, and its TCRdb copy is limited to in-frame clones, with some not included. The sample carries around 75,000 clones, around 82% recorded once. This sequence originates from a middle-aged man in good health. Sequencing was done on a sample of blood. The V gene is TRBV19, the J gene TRBJ1-2, with 7 bases aligning to TRBD1. This CDR3 is CASTKAGGDYGYTF. DNA of the CDR3: TGTGCCAGTACAAAGGCAGGGGGTGACTATGGCTACACCTTC.